This paragraph reports one T cell receptor (beta chain). Its antigen has not been determined. Base qualities are missing; no much larger clone stands one base away. Each collaborating institution followed its own protocols to collect whole blood in K2EDTA tubes. Collaborator samples were shipped for TCRbeta analysis as frozen whole blood, isolated PBMCs, or DNA extracted from either sample type. The immunoSEQ Assay, a bias-controlled multiplex PCR, was used to amplify TCRbeta CDR3 regions from genomic DNA. For the original study's pipeline: Nucleated cell counts per sample were estimated from amplification of reference gene primers within the assay. To quantify the absolute abundance of each unique TCRbeta CDR3 rearrangement, sequence reads were collapsed and filtered. For each sample, productive Simpson clonality was calculated as the square root of Simpson's diversity index across productive rearrangements. The clones in this table, taken by TCRdb from immuneACCESS, are in-frame only. Not every clone is retained; where verified, under half of the shortfall comes from an unresolved V gene, and the cause of the rest is unknown. V, J and clone size were drawn from that table, and D and trimming were deduced from the DNA. Counted in this sample were 65,000 to 95,000 clones; approximately 91% of them appeared once. The biggest ten clones account for 10% to 15% of the sample.

The sample is drawn from a study of blood T cell repertoires in COVID-19 (dated by TCRdb to 2018 to 2020). General notes on the study: Samples covering the acute and convalescent phases of COVID-19 were provided by collaborators in the United States, Italy and Spain. Where available, HLA class I and class II types were obtained from metadata supplied by the sample provider rather than from assay-based typing. Nearly every sample came with metadata listing a de-identified subject ID, COVID-19 status, age in years and sex. Subjects who had been exposed to COVID-19, were actively infected with it, or had recovered from it provided the deeply sampled blood TCRbeta repertoires that made up the dataset. The samples were drawn from two sources: the first 160 participants of the ongoing ImmuneRACE study, and over 1,000 subjects contributed by 6 global collaborators. The repertoires were released in a freely available public database meant as a resource for research on the immune response to SARS-CoV-2. The prospective study material was composed of cDNA or gDNA derived from T cells, B-cell-depleted T cells, or PBMCs. Broad study findings and their caveats: Clinical and demographic metadata were provided uncurated, with the amount varying by source and participant.

V has 2 bases trimmed and J has 7 bases trimmed; junction bases matching no gene number 5. The cysteine opens and the phenylalanine closes a CDR3 of 16 amino acids. Only the CDR3 region is kept as DNA, spanning 48 bases read in frame from base 1. For CDR1 and CDR2, the germline V gene lists MNHEY and SVGAGI. The chain couples TRBV6-5 to TRBJ2-2, with 12 middle bases fitting TRBD1. Input material: peripheral blood. This receptor was identified in a man aged 65 to 85 with active or convalescent COVID-19. The CDR3 region: CASSYGGQGAVGELFF. Read as DNA, the sequence is TGTGCCAGCAGTTACGGGGGACAGGGGGCGGTCGGGGAGCTGTTTTTT.